The rows below give T cell receptor beta chains drawn from one sample of a study of blood T cell repertoires in COVID-19. TCRdb's table, derived via immunoSEQ multiplex PCR, lists solely in-frame clones and lacks some. The sample contains roughly 300,000 clones, approximately 85% of which appear only once. Sequenced material: peripheral blood. The receptor set was obtained from a human donor in a cohort sampled during active COVID-19. CDR3s include the opening cysteine and the closing phenylalanine or tryptophan. Each record gives: J gene, CDR3 length, clone size, D gene, V gene, CDR3 protein, CDR3 DNA. A D gene is named only where the DNA matches it firmly. The size field is filled for only some rows; it gives once, few, many or a size class.

j_call: TRBJ1-2
cdr3_length: 13
clone_size: .
d_call: .
v_call: TRBV3-1/TRBV3-2
cdr3_aa: CASSQSEGGGYTF
cdr3_nt: TGTGCCAGCAGCCAATCGGAGGGCGGTGGCTACACCTTC

j_call: TRBJ1-1
cdr3_length: 13
clone_size: .
d_call: TRBD1
v_call: TRBV10-3
cdr3_aa: CANRGTGAGEAFF
cdr3_nt: TGTGCCAACAGGGGGACAGGGGCCGGGGAGGCTTTCTTT

j_call: TRBJ1-1
cdr3_length: 16
clone_size: few
d_call: .
v_call: TRBV25-1
cdr3_aa: CASSGGVNVGPTEAFF
cdr3_nt: TGTGCCAGCAGTGGGGGGGTCAACGTTGGGCCCACTGAAGCTTTCTTT

j_call: TRBJ1-3
cdr3_length: 13
clone_size: .
d_call: .
v_call: TRBV2
cdr3_aa: CASSESPGNTIYF
cdr3_nt: TGTGCCAGCAGTGAATCTCCTGGAAACACCATATATTTT

j_call: TRBJ1-2
cdr3_length: 13
clone_size: once
d_call: .
v_call: TRBV29-1
cdr3_aa: CSVDRQGGYGYTF
cdr3_nt: TGCAGCGTTGACAGGCAAGGGGGTTATGGCTACACCTTC

j_call: TRBJ1-4
cdr3_length: 14
clone_size: once
d_call: TRBD1
v_call: TRBV5-1
cdr3_aa: CASSSGQSHEKLFF
cdr3_nt: TGCGCCAGCAGCTCGGGACAGTCCCATGAAAAACTGTTTTTT

j_call: TRBJ1-1
cdr3_length: 17
clone_size: .
d_call: .
v_call: TRBV2
cdr3_aa: CASSESGAGVMNTEAFF
cdr3_nt: TGTGCCAGCAGTGAATCCGGGGCAGGGGTAATGAACACTGAAGCTTTCTTT

j_call: TRBJ2-2
cdr3_length: 14
clone_size: .
d_call: .
v_call: TRBV5-4
cdr3_aa: CASSLRGNTGELFF
cdr3_nt: TGTGCCAGCAGCTTACGGGGAAACACCGGGGAGCTGTTTTTT

j_call: TRBJ1-3
cdr3_length: 15
clone_size: .
d_call: .
v_call: TRBV15
cdr3_aa: CATSRDRGSGNTIYF
cdr3_nt: TGTGCCACCAGCAGAGACAGGGGTTCTGGAAACACCATATATTTT

j_call: TRBJ2-3
cdr3_length: 14
clone_size: .
d_call: .
v_call: TRBV4-1
cdr3_aa: CASSHGESPDTQYF
cdr3_nt: TGCGCCAGCAGCCACGGTGAGTCCCCAGATACGCAGTATTTT

j_call: TRBJ1-1
cdr3_length: 13
clone_size: .
d_call: .
v_call: TRBV6-5
cdr3_aa: CASSYPGNTEAFF
cdr3_nt: TGTGCCAGCAGTTACCCCGGGAACACTGAAGCTTTCTTT

j_call: TRBJ2-1
cdr3_length: 13
clone_size: .
d_call: TRBD2
v_call: TRBV10-3
cdr3_aa: CAISGGASDEQFF
cdr3_nt: TGTGCCATCAGCGGGGGGGCCTCCGATGAGCAGTTCTTC

j_call: TRBJ2-3
cdr3_length: 14
clone_size: once
d_call: TRBD1
v_call: TRBV11-3
cdr3_aa: CASSFGQVTDTQYF
cdr3_nt: TGTGCCAGCAGCTTCGGACAGGTCACAGATACGCAGTATTTT

j_call: TRBJ1-1
cdr3_length: 13
clone_size: .
d_call: .
v_call: TRBV5-1
cdr3_aa: CASSFDRNTEAFF
cdr3_nt: TGCGCCAGCAGCTTTGACAGAAACACTGAAGCTTTCTTT

j_call: TRBJ2-1
cdr3_length: 15
clone_size: .
d_call: .
v_call: TRBV11-3
cdr3_aa: CASSPEGGSYNEQFF
cdr3_nt: TGTGCCAGCAGCCCCGAAGGGGGTTCCTACAATGAGCAGTTCTTC

j_call: TRBJ1-2
cdr3_length: 13
clone_size: .
d_call: .
v_call: TRBV10-2
cdr3_aa: CASKEVTLNGYTF
cdr3_nt: TGCGCCAGCAAAGAGGTTACCCTTAATGGCTACACCTTC